These 13 T cell receptor beta chains came from one sample sequenced in a study of OX40 agonist ivuxolimab in advanced cancers. Produced via immunoSEQ multiplex PCR; TCRdb's table is partial and in-frame only. This sample has about 60,000 clones; 70% to 90% occur once, and the top ten carry roughly an eighth. Sequencing was performed on CD4+ or CD8+ T cells sorted from blood, taken in a trial of the OX40 agonist ivuxolimab. The receptors come from an adult with an advanced solid tumor such as melanoma, head and neck, liver or kidney cancer.

V gene TRBV28 combines with J gene TRBJ1-1; D not resolved. Germline CDR1 and CDR2: MDHEN and SYDVKM. V lost 3 bases and J 4 bases, leaving 9 bases between the germline ends. CDR3 size: 13 residues. CDR3 nucleotides: TGTGCCAGCAGTTTTTCTAGGGTCACTGAAGCTTTCTTT. Encoded protein: CASSFSRVTEAFF. The full variable domain, rest sourced from reference TRBV28 and TRBJ1-1, is DVKVTQSSRYLVKRTGEKVFLECVQDMDHENMFWYRQDPGLGLRLIYFSYDVKMKEKGDIPEGYSVSREKKERFSLILESASTNQTSMYLCASSFSRVTEAFFGQGTRLTVV.

The J gene is TRBJ1-1, the V gene TRBV2; D is unclear. The germline CDR1 and CDR2 sequences are SNHLY and FYNNEI. The CDR3 consists of 11 residues. Trimming took 6 bases from V and 4 from J, leaving 6 bases between them. The CDR3 region is CASREATEAFF. DNA for the CDR3: TGTGCCAGCAGAGAGGCCACTGAAGCTTTCTTT.

The chain has TRBV6-1 and TRBJ1-1; D may be TRBD1 (6 bases). Trimming removed 7 bases at V and 7 bases at J, with 16 bases between. Germline CDR1 reads MNHNS; CDR2 reads SASEGT. This CDR3 is 13 amino acids long. CDR3 coding DNA: TGTGCCAGCAATCAAGGGGGGGTCGTTGAAGCTTTCTTT. It is translated as CASNQGGVVEAFF.

V usage is TRBV7-9 and J usage is TRBJ1-1; possibly TRBD1 for D (6 bases). With 5 bases removed from V and 1 base from J, the gap between germline ends came to 14 bases. CDR3 length: 15 residues. Germline V gene lookup returns CDR1 SEHNR and CDR2 FQNEAQ (reference sequence). The CDR3 DNA sequence: TGTGCCAGCAGCCCGAATGGGGGCCGGAACACTGAAGCTTTCTTT. It translates to CASSPNGGRNTEAFF.

The chain couples TRBV7-2 to TRBJ1-5, with 7 bases matching TRBD1. The CDR3 has 14 residues. Germline CDR1 is SGHTA and CDR2 is FQGNSA. V shed 9 bases and J 7 bases; nucleotides not matched to a gene: 12. CDR3 DNA: TGTGCCAGTAGAAAAACAGGGGAAAACCAGCCCCAGCATTTT. This gives the protein CASRKTGENQPQHF.

This clone was seen a single time. The J gene is TRBJ1-3, the V gene TRBV11-2; D gene unclear. Trimming cost V 3 bases and J 4 bases, with 4 bases left between them. Germline V gene sequence: CDR1 SGHAT, CDR2 FQNNGV. This CDR3 is 12 amino acids long. The CDR3 nucleotides are TGTGCCAGCAGCTTTGGAGGAAACACCATATATTTT. This encodes CASSFGGNTIYF.

The rearrangement links TRBV4-1 to TRBJ2-1, with TRBD1 matching over 7 bases. This CDR3 comprises 16 residues. J gave up 5 bases and V 3 bases, and 10 bases lay outside the gene matches. CDR1 and CDR2 from the germline V gene are MGHRA and YSYEKL. The CDR3 bases are TGCGCCAGCAGCCAGCGGCCCGGGACAGACGACAATGAGCAGTTCTTC. Its protein product is CASSQRPGTDDNEQFF.

The chain uses TRBV4-3 and TRBJ2-3, with D possibly being TRBD2 (6 bases). Trimming left V 8 bases short and J 0 bases short, with 12 bases between. The CDR3 consists of 14 residues. Germline V gene lookup returns CDR1 LGHNA and CDR2 YSLEER. This chain's CDR3 is CASARERSTDTQYF. The CDR3 nucleotides read TGCGCCAGCGCCCGGGAGCGGAGCACAGATACGCAGTATTTT.

Here the CDR3 reads CASSQDRRREWGYGYTF. Written as DNA, the CDR3 is TGTGCCAGCAGCCAAGATCGGCGGCGCGAATGGGGCTATGGCTACACCTTC. The chain joins TRBV4-2 to TRBJ1-2; D remains ambiguous. The germline V gene encodes CDR1 LGHNA and CDR2 YNFKEQ. V was trimmed by 0 bases and J by 4 bases, leaving 18 bases between them. This CDR3 is built from 17 residues.

The V gene is TRBV27, the J gene TRBJ2-3, with D hard to call. The CDR3 has 12 amino acids. Germline CDR1 MNHEY, CDR2 SMNVEV (reference sequence). V dropped 8 bases and J dropped 6 bases, with 12 bases sitting between them. Written as DNA, the CDR3 is TGTGCCAGCGGGTTAATGAGGGATACGCAGTATTTT. It translates to CASGLMRDTQYF.

The chain uses TRBV15 and TRBJ2-5, with 9 bases aligning to TRBD1. Trimming took 5 bases from V and 6 from J; bases not matched to a gene: 13. The germline V gene has CDR1 LNHNV and CDR2 YYDKDF (reference sequence). The CDR3 length is 16 residues. The CDR3 coding sequence is TGTGCCACCAGCGAGCAACAGGGGGCGGGATGGCAGACCCAGTACTTC. Translation: CATSEQQGAGWQTQYF.

The chain combines TRBV14 with TRBJ1-1; D is uncertain. The CDR3 spans 13 residues. The V end lost 4 bases, the J end lost 0 bases, and 6 bases lay between the germline ends. Germline CDR1 is SGHDN and CDR2 is FVKESK. CDR3: CASSPLMNTEAFF. The DNA for the CDR3 is TGTGCCAGCAGCCCCTTGATGAACACTGAAGCTTTCTTT.

V gene TRBV7-8 combines with J gene TRBJ2-7; no reliable D call. CDR1 is SGHVS and CDR2 is FQNEAQ in the germline V gene. This CDR3 is built from 13 residues. V lost 5 bases to trimming and J lost 0 bases, with 8 bases between them. The CDR3 sequence is CASSPLNSYEQYF. The CDR3 DNA reads as TGTGCCAGCAGCCCTTTGAACTCCTACGAGCAGTACTTC.